The 27 T cell receptor beta chains reported below all come from one sample, sequenced in a study of blood T cells in healthy people across ages. A sample-barcoded 5' primer and a J-beta primer mix were used in a second PCR of about 7 to 12 cycles. Each CDR3 protein is one row after TCRdb ran MiXCR on the 5' RACE reads. The table lists 650,000 to 1,000,000 distinct CDR3 sequences, about 34% of them singletons. Sequenced sample: blood. These receptor sequences come from a man aged 18 to 29 in good health.

The chain combines TRBV18 with TRBJ1-6, with unresolved D. The germline CDR1 and CDR2 sequences are KGHSH and LQKENI. CDR3 length: 13 amino acids. Trimming removed 4 bases at V and 7 bases at J, with 8 bases between. CDR3 amino acids: CASSREDNSPLHF. Here the CDR3 DNA reads TGTGCCAGCTCACGGGAGGACAATTCACCCCTCCACTTT. Filled out from reference TRBV18 and TRBJ1-6, the complete variable domain reads NAGVMQNPRHLVRRRGQEARLRCSPMKGHSHVYWYRQLPEEGLKFMVYLQKENIIDESGMPKERFSAEFPKEGPSILRIQQVVRGDSAAYFCASSREDNSPLHFGNGTRLTVT.

The rearrangement uses TRBV4-3 and TRBJ2-7; TRBD2 aligns across 7 bases. J lost 7 bases, V lost 0 bases, and 12 bases had no gene match. The V gene's germline CDR1 is LGHNA and CDR2 YSLEER. CDR3 length: 16 residues. In DNA, the CDR3 is TGCGCCAGCAGCCAAGATCCTTACGGGGGGTACAATGAGCAGTACTTC. Translating it yields CASSQDPYGGYNEQYF.

The chain employs TRBV5-1 and TRBJ1-1; D is ambiguous. CDR3 length equals 14 residues. The ends were cut back, 1 base at V and 3 bases at J, with 10 bases in the middle. From germline, CDR1 is SGHRS and CDR2 YFSETQ. This chain's CDR3 is CASSLRPGDTEAFF. CDR3 nucleotide sequence: TGCGCCAGCAGCTTGCGACCCGGGGACACTGAAGCTTTCTTT.

This clonotype was counted a few times. The chain combines TRBV4-2 with TRBJ2-2; D possibly corresponds to TRBD2 (6 bases). Trimming cost V 0 bases and J 3 bases, with 8 bases left between them. The germline CDR1 and CDR2 sequences are LGHNA and YNFKEQ. The CDR3 consists of 15 residues. The CDR3 DNA is TGTGCCAGCAGCCAAGAGGGACTGCACACCGGGGAGCTGTTTTTT. It translates to CASSQEGLHTGELFF.

This clonotype turned up a few times. V and J are TRBV20-1 and TRBJ2-7, with D maybe TRBD2 (5 bases). The CDR3 is 13 amino acids. Germline lookup yields CDR1 DFQATT and CDR2 SNEGSKA (reference sequence). Between the trimmed V and J ends, which lost 5 bases and 2 bases, there was a span of 13 bases. DNA of the CDR3: TGCAGTGCTTGGGGTCCGGGAACCTACGAGCAGTACTTC. Its protein product is CSAWGPGTYEQYF.

This clonotype has a handful of counts. The CDR3 nucleotides read TGCGCCAGCAGCTTCACAGGAAACCCCTACGAGCAGTACTTC. It is translated as CASSFTGNPYEQYF. The chain carries TRBV5-1 and TRBJ2-7; the D gene is possibly TRBD1 (5 bases). Trimming shortened V by 2 bases and J by 2 bases, and 11 bases separated the two germline ends. This CDR3 has 14 amino acids. The germline V gene encodes CDR1 SGHRS and CDR2 YFSETQ.

This clonotype was recorded many times. V gene TRBV6-5 combines with J gene TRBJ2-5; 10 nucleotides agree with TRBD1. CDR1 is MNHEY and CDR2 is SVGAGI in the germline V gene. CDR3 length: 16 amino acids. V shed 6 bases and J 4 bases; nucleotides not matched to a gene: 11. This CDR3 reads CASRRGTGVQGETQYF. CDR3 DNA sequence: TGTGCCAGCAGACGTGGGACAGGGGTGCAGGGAGAGACCCAGTACTTC.

This clonotype was observed a handful of times. V and J are TRBV5-1 and TRBJ2-5, with a possible D match to TRBD1 (5 bases). Germline CDR1 SGHRS, CDR2 YFSETQ. V dropped 0 bases and J dropped 11 bases, with 23 bases sitting between them. The length of the CDR3 is 16 residues. In DNA, the CDR3 is TGCGCCAGCAGCTTGGAAGCGACAGTAACCTACAATGAGCAGTACTTC. Encoded protein: CASSLEATVTYNEQYF.

This clonotype appeared many times. This chain uses TRBV12-3 or TRBV12-4 with TRBJ2-5, with D tentatively TRBD1 (6 bases). V was pared by 4 bases and J by 4 bases, with 13 bases between. This CDR3 comprises 14 residues. The CDR3 nucleotides are TGTGCCAGCAGTTGGGGCTTAGGGGGAGAGACCCAGTACTTC. Translating gives CASSWGLGGETQYF.

This clonotype was recorded a few times. The chain is built from TRBV6-2 or TRBV6-3 and TRBJ2-3; 9 bases map to TRBD2. Trimming cost V 11 bases and J 0 bases; bases outside gene matches: 6. The CDR3 totals 14 residues. Germline CDR1 and CDR2: MNHEY and SVGEGT. The CDR3 nucleotides read TGTGCCGGCGGCCTAGCGGGGAGCACAGATACGCAGTATTTT. It codes for CAGGLAGSTDTQYF.

This chain joins TRBV5-1 and TRBJ2-3; 8 bases agree with TRBD2. This CDR3 is 17 amino acids long. V dropped 6 bases and J dropped 4; count of bases not matched to a gene: 16. Germline CDR1 reads SGHRS; CDR2 reads YFSETQ. The CDR3 protein is CASTADSGISGADTQYF. CDR3 DNA sequence: TGCGCCAGCACCGCTGATTCGGGGATTAGCGGGGCAGATACGCAGTATTTT.

This sequence joins TRBV2 and TRBJ2-7, with 7 bases identical to TRBD2. Germline values: CDR1 SNHLY, CDR2 FYNNEI. This CDR3 is built from 13 residues. V lost 11 bases to trimming and J lost 7 bases; unmatched junction nucleotides: 14. As DNA, the CDR3 is TGTGCCGGCGCCGGGGGGACTCACAATGAGCAGTACTTC. Protein sequence: CAGAGGTHNEQYF.

This chain links TRBV20-1 with TRBJ2-1, with 13 bases that match TRBD2. The CDR3 is made up of 17 amino acids. Germline V gives CDR1 DFQATT, CDR2 SNEGSKA (reference sequence). The V segment lost 0 bases and the J segment 7 bases; nucleotides outside the gene matches: 9. CDR3 DNA sequence: TGCAGTGCTAGAGATCGTACTAGCGGGAGGGCCCTAAATGAGCAGTTCTTC. It encodes CSARDRTSGRALNEQFF.

DNA for the CDR3: TGCAGTGCTAGACCCCTAGGACAGGGTGACACTGAAGCTTTCTTT. Its protein is CSARPLGQGDTEAFF. V gene TRBV20-1 combines with J gene TRBJ1-1; the match to TRBD1 covers 8 bases. The CDR3 is made up of 15 amino acids. Germline CDR1 is DFQATT and CDR2 is SNEGSKA (reference sequence). V shed 2 bases and J 3 bases; nucleotides not matched to a gene: 8.

The J gene is TRBJ2-7, the V gene TRBV20-1; 8 bases align to TRBD1. Germline V gene lookup returns CDR1 DFQATT and CDR2 SNEGSKA (reference sequence). J gave up 7 bases and V 2 bases, and 7 bases lay outside the gene matches. The CDR3 has 13 amino acids. The CDR3 protein is CSARQPGGDEQYF. CDR3 coding DNA: TGCAGTGCTAGACAACCAGGGGGCGATGAGCAGTACTTC.

This clonotype was counted many times. This rearrangement joins TRBV20-1 to TRBJ1-2, with a weak D call TRBD1 (6 bases). Between the trimmed V and J ends, which lost 1 base and 4 bases, there was a span of 10 bases. The CDR3 spans 13 residues. Germline lookup yields CDR1 DFQATT and CDR2 SNEGSKA (reference sequence). This CDR3 reads CSARVPGVYGYTF. CDR3 DNA: TGCAGTGCTAGAGTTCCAGGGGTCTATGGCTACACCTTC.

The chain has TRBV20-1 and TRBJ2-3, with D perhaps TRBD1 or TRBD2 (5 bases each). Per the germline V gene, CDR1 is DFQATT and CDR2 is SNEGSKA (reference sequence). CDR3 length equals 15 residues. The V end lost 6 bases, the J end lost 1 base, and 17 bases lay between the germline ends. The CDR3 loop reads CSAPDILGGTDTQYF. For the CDR3, the DNA is TGCAGTGCCCCCGACATACTGGGGGGCACAGATACGCAGTATTTT.

The chain joins TRBV21-1 to TRBJ1-2; TRBD1 was called by the table and not checked on the DNA. TRBV21-1 is listed as a pseudogene. The CDR3 sequence is 17 residues long. CDR3 protein: CASSTGDRQIPNYGYTF. CDR3 sequence (DNA): TGTGCCAGCAGCACTGGGGACAGGCAAATCCCTAACTATGGCTACACCTTC.

This clonotype was seen a few times. The chain links TRBV20-1 to TRBJ2-1, with TRBD2 matching over 11 bases. The CDR3 is 14 residues long. The germline V gene has CDR1 DFQATT and CDR2 SNEGSKA (reference sequence). J lost 7 bases, V lost 3 bases, and 5 bases had no gene match. CDR3 nucleotides: TGCAGTGCTAGTAGGGGGACTAGCGGAAATGAGCAGTTCTTC. It codes for CSASRGTSGNEQFF.

The chain joins TRBV20-1 to TRBJ1-6, with a tentative D call TRBD1 (6 bases). The CDR3 consists of 13 residues. Looked up from germline, CDR1 is DFQATT and CDR2 is SNEGSKA (reference sequence). V was clipped by 1 base and J by 5 bases, with 6 bases between them. Here the CDR3 DNA reads TGCAGTGCTAGAGGACAGGATAATTCACCCCTCCACTTT. It yields the protein CSARGQDNSPLHF.

The chain couples TRBV6-5 to TRBJ1-2, with 12 bases fitting TRBD1. V gave up 7 bases and J gave up 7 bases; unmatched junction bases: 13. Germline CDR1 MNHEY, CDR2 SVGAGI. The length of the CDR3 is 16 residues. The CDR3 loop is CASTSGTGGSFGGYTF. CDR3 DNA sequence: TGTGCCAGCACCTCCGGGACAGGGGGCTCGTTTGGTGGCTACACCTTC.

The chain employs TRBV29-1 and TRBJ1-5; tentatively, D is TRBD1 (5 bases). Germline assignment: CDR1 SQVTM and CDR2 ANQGSEA. This CDR3 has 14 residues. This chain's CDR3 is CSGERRVGDQPQHF. The CDR3, as DNA: TGCAGTGGCGAGAGGAGGGTGGGGGATCAGCCCCAGCATTTT.

The chain combines TRBV5-5 with TRBJ1-6, with 7 bases matching TRBD1. V lost 4 bases to trimming and J lost 5 bases; unmatched junction nucleotides: 6. CDR3 length equals 15 residues. The V gene's germline CDR1 is SGHKS and CDR2 YYEKEE (reference sequence). CDR3 nucleotide sequence: TGTGCCAGCAGCCCCTGGACAGGAGATAATTCACCCCTCCACTTT. Encoded protein: CASSPWTGDNSPLHF.

In its sample, this clonotype was seen a few times. The chain combines TRBV12-3 or TRBV12-4 with TRBJ2-1, with 7 bases aligning to TRBD1. V dropped 4 bases and J dropped 7; count of bases not matched to a gene: 13. CDR3 size: 16 residues. CDR3 protein: CASSWDWAGGRNEQFF. The CDR3, as DNA: TGTGCCAGCAGTTGGGATTGGGCAGGGGGTAGGAATGAGCAGTTCTTC.

Note on this clonotype: This could be a read error, since a much larger clone is one nucleotide away. The V gene is TRBV12-3 or TRBV12-4, the J gene TRBJ2-3; 12 bases are shared with TRBD2. Trimming at V came to 8 bases and at J to 5 bases, leaving 8 bases not matched to a gene. The CDR3 extends over 15 amino acids. The CDR3 reads CASGLAGGLGDTQYF. Written as DNA, the CDR3 is TGTGCCAGCGGCCTAGCGGGGGGGCTTGGAGATACGCAGTATTTT.

The J gene is TRBJ1-5, the V gene TRBV5-5, with 8 bases that match TRBD1. Germline CDR1 reads SGHKS; CDR2 reads YYEKEE (reference sequence). CDR3 size: 19 residues. J lost 0 bases, V lost 5 bases, and 16 bases had no gene match. The chain's CDR3 is CASRGGETGVHDSNQPQHF. The CDR3 nucleotides are TGTGCCAGCAGGGGTGGGGAGACAGGGGTGCATGATAGCAATCAGCCCCAGCATTTT.

In regard to this clonotype: A read error may explain this, as a much larger clone is one base away. V is TRBV1 and J is TRBJ2-7. TRBV1 counts as a pseudogene. The CDR3 has 12 residues. The CDR3, as DNA: TGCACCAGCAGCCCAGAGTCCTACGAGCAGTACTTC. Amino acid sequence: CTSSPESYEQYF.